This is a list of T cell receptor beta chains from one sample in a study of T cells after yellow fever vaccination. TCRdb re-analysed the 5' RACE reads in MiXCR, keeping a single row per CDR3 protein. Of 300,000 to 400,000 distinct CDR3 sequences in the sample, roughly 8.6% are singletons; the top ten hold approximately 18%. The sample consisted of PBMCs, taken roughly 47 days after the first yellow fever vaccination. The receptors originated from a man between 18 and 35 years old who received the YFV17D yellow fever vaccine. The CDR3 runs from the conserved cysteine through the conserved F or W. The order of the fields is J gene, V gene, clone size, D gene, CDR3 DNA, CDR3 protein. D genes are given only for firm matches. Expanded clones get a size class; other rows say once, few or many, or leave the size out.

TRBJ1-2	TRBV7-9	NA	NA	TGTGCCAGCAGCTTAGTTCAGGTTAACTCTGGCTACACCTTC	CASSLVQVNSGYTF
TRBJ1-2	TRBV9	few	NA	TGTGCCAGCAGCGTAGGGGAGGGGTACTATGGCTACACCTTC	CASSVGEGYYGYTF
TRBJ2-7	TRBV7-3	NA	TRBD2	TGTGCCAGCAGCCCGGGGGGGGGCCCCCGCGAGCAGTACTTC	CASSPGGGPREQYF
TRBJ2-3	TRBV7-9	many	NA	TGTGCCAGCAGCTTAGTGGGGGGCGATACCACGCAGTATTTT	CASSLVGGDTTQYF
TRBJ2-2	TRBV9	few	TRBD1	TGTGCCAGCAGCGTACCGGGACAGATAAACACCGGGGAGCTGTTTTTT	CASSVPGQINTGELFF
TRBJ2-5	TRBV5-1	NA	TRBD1	TGCGCCAGCAGCTGGCGGGACAGGGGCCAAGAGACCCAGTACTTC	CASSWRDRGQETQYF
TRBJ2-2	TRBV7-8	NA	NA	TGTGCCAGCAGCACCTACGACGGGACCGGGGAGCTGTTTTTT	CASSTYDGTGELFF
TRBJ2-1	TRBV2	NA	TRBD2	TGTGCCAGCAGGCCCGCCTCTAGCGGGGGGCTTCACAATGAGCAGTTCTTC	CASRPASSGGLHNEQFF
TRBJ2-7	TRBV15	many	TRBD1	TGTGCCACCAGCAGGGGGGACAGGGGCTACGAGCAGTACTTC	CATSRGDRGYEQYF
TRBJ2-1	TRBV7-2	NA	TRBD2	TGTGCCAGCAGCCCTTCCCCCAGCGGGGGAGAGCAGTTCTTC	CASSPSPSGGEQFF
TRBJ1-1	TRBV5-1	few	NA	TGCGCCAGCAGCGGAAATACAGGGAGCTACACTGAAGCTTTCTTT	CASSGNTGSYTEAFF
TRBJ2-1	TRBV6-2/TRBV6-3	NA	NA	TGTGCCAGCAGTTACCCTCCGGGTGAGCAGTTCTTC	CASSYPPGEQFF
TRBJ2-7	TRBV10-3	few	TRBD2	TGTGCCATCAGTGATTTGGGACTAGCGGGAGGCTACGAGCAGTACTTC	CAISDLGLAGGYEQYF
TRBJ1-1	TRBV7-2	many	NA	TGTGCCAGCAAGGGTGGGAACACTGAAGCTTTCTTT	CASKGGNTEAFF
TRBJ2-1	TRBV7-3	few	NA	TGTGCCAGCAGCATAGCGGAAAGCTCCTACAATGAGCAGTTCTTC	CASSIAESSYNEQFF
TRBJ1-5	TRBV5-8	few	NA	TGTGCCAGCAGCTCGAGTATGGGCGGGCAGCCCCAGCATTTT	CASSSSMGGQPQHF
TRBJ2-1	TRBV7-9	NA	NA	TGTGCCAGCAGCTTAGATTCTCTTGGTGAGCAGTTCTTC	CASSLDSLGEQFF
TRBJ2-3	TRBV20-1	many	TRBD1	TGCAGTGCAGGGACAGTTTTACTAAGCACAGATACGCAGTATTTT	CSAGTVLLSTDTQYF
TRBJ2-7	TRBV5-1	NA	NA	TGCGCCAGCAGCTTGGGGAGGGGATACGACGAGCAGTACTTC	CASSLGRGYDEQYF
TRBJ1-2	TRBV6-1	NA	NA	TGTGCCAGCAGTCCGACGGCGGAGCTCGGGGACGGCTACACCTTC	CASSPTAELGDGYTF
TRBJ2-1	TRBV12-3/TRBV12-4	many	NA	TGTGCCAGCAGCCTTAGTTCCTCCTACAATGAGCAGTTCTTC	CASSLSSSYNEQFF
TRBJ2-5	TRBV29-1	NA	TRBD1	TGCAGCGTTGAAGGACAGGGGGAAGAGACCCAGTACTTC	CSVEGQGEETQYF
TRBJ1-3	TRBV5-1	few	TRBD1	TGCGCCAGCATGGAGGGACAGGGTTTGGACACCATATATTTT	CASMEGQGLDTIYF
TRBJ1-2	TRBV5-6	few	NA	TGTGCCAGCAGTCACTTACGGTCGTCTAACTATGGCTACACCTTC	CASSHLRSSNYGYTF
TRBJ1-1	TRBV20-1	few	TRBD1	TGCAGTGCTTCCCCGGACAGGGGGGGTGAAGCTTTCTTT	CSASPDRGGEAFF
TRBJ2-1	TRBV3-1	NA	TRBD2	TGTGCCAGCAGACCTAGCGGGGGGGCCGCCAATGAGCAGTTCTTC	CASRPSGGAANEQFF
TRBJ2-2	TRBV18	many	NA	TGTGCCAGCTCACCACCTGTCACCGGGGAGCTGTTTTTT	CASSPPVTGELFF
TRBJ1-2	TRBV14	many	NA	TGTGCCAGCAGCCAAGGCACCTATGGCTACACCTTC	CASSQGTYGYTF
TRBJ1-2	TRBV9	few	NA	TGTGCCAGCAGCGCTTCCCCCGCGAGAGGGACCACCTTC	CASSASPARGTTF
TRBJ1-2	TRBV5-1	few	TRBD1	TGCGCCAGCGGCAAACCGGGACAGGCTAACTATGGCTACACCTTC	CASGKPGQANYGYTF
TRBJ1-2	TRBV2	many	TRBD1	TGTGCCAGACGAGGACAGGGTCACTATGGCTACACCTTC	CARRGQGHYGYTF
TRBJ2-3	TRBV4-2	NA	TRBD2	TGTGCCAGCAGCCAAGAACGGGAGGGGGGCCCAGATACGCAGTATTTT	CASSQEREGGPDTQYF
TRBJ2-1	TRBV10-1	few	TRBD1	TGCGCCAGCAGTGAGGCGAGACAGGGCGGTGAGCAGTTCTTC	CASSEARQGGEQFF
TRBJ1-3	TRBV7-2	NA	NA	TGTGCCAGCAGCTTGGGGGGGACCTTCAGAGGAAACACCATATATTTT	CASSLGGTFRGNTIYF
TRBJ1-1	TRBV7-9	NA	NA	TGTGCCAGCAGCTTCCCCCCGGACACTGAAGCTTTCTTT	CASSFPPDTEAFF
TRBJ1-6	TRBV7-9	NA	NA	TGTGCCAGCAGCCCGCCTGGCGTAAATAATTCACCCCTCCACTTT	CASSPPGVNNSPLHF
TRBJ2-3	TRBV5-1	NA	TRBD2	TGCGCCAGCAGCTGGGGACTAGCGGGGGCGGACACAGATACGCAGTATTTT	CASSWGLAGADTDTQYF
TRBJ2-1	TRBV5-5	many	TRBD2	TGTGCCAGCAGCTCAACCCGGGGGGGCAATGAGCAGTTCTTC	CASSSTRGGNEQFF
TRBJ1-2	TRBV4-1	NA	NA	TGCGCCAGCAGCCAAGCGAAGGGCCGGAGCTTCTATGGCTACACCTTC	CASSQAKGRSFYGYTF